Here is one T cell receptor (beta chain) with its context. The library targeted TCRbeta and was prepared with unique molecular identifiers. Via MiXCR, TCRdb re-called the PCR reads, giving one row per CDR3 protein. The sample shows 380,000 or so distinct CDR3 sequences, about 14% of them seen only once. This sample is drawn from a study of T-cell reconstitution after alpha-beta-depleted transplantation in children. CDR1 SSHAT and CDR2 FNYEAQ come from the germline V gene (reference sequence). CDR3 length: 13 residues. Trimming took off 2 bases at V and 8 bases at J, with 10 bases between the two ends.

This receptor was taken from a human donor who donated a stem cell graft to a child with Fanconi anemia. This material consisted of PBMCs, taken from the stem cell graft. V and J are TRBV7-7 and TRBJ2-1; D is unclear. The CDR3 spells CASSLTARHEQFF. Here the CDR3 DNA reads TGTGCCAGCAGCTTAACGGCTCGGCATGAGCAGTTCTTC.